This paragraph reports one T cell receptor beta chain. This clonotype was counted between two and nine times. Its specific antigen is unknown. No much larger clonotype is one base removed from it; base qualities were not supplied. A patient counted as having stable Graves' hyperthyroidism if no progression to ophthalmopathy occurred over 18 months of follow-up. Hyperthyroidism patients were newly diagnosed, with disease duration under 2 months, and aged 18 to 65 years. Any patient with an uncontrolled infection, another autoimmune disease, pregnancy or lactation was excluded. Diagnoses relied on clinical symptoms, serum thyroxine and TRAb, thyroid ultrasound and orbital computed tomography. Ficoll-Paque density gradient centrifugation was used to isolate PBMCs from 8 to 10 ml of fresh peripheral blood. Total RNA was extracted using Trizol reagent, and RNA quality was assessed on an Agilent 2100 Bioanalyzer.

This entry comes from a study of T cells in Graves' hyperthyroidism and ophthalmopathy (dated by TCRdb to between 2018 and 2021). Notes on the research overall: Peripheral blood samples were taken at initial diagnosis, before any treatment was given. To identify TCR V-J signatures that set the groups apart, the researchers used a discovery cohort of 100 or so patients, made up of around 40 with Graves' ophthalmopathy and 57 with stable Graves' hyperthyroidism. Prospective prediction of ophthalmopathy was tested in an independent validation cohort of 18 to 20 hyperthyroidism patients and 17 patients who later progressed to ophthalmopathy. For training and testing, the 100 patients in the discovery cohort were randomly divided in a 7:3 ratio. Thyroid tissue and blood T-cell repertoires from six or seven Graves' hyperthyroidism patients were also compared in the study. Following sampling, methimazole starting at 30 mg daily was given to hyperthyroidism patients, and high-dose intravenous methylprednisolone was given to ophthalmopathy patients. According to the paper, TCR Vbeta CDR3 sequencing was carried out on over 130 peripheral blood samples, which came from under 50 ophthalmopathy, around 75 hyperthyroidism and about 17 progressor patients. What the study reported, not specific to this receptor: A model built on a 13 V-J signature distinguished ophthalmopathy from stable hyperthyroidism, reaching about 88% sensitivity and approximately 81% specificity in cross-validation and 80%/75% in testing. No statistical method was used to fix the sample size in advance, and group allocation was not hidden from the investigators. During validation, the model predicted progression to ophthalmopathy a median of roughly six months ahead of onset, with 70.59% sensitivity and 72% to 80% specificity. Most expanded thyroid clonotypes (frequency above 0.001) were also detected in blood, a finding suggesting that blood repertoires may reflect thyroid immune responses.

The TCR beta CDR3 regions were amplified from the RNA transcripts. A first-round RT-PCR of the TCR CDR3 used the HTBI primer set with the Qiagen OneStep RT-PCR kit. Libraries were constructed in a second round of multiplex PCR, after which size selection and purification were performed. Libraries were sequenced paired-end with 100 bp reads on an Illumina HiSeq2000. The published analysis was carried out like this. SOAPnuke was used to process the raw data, with reads discarded if the reads contained adapters or uncalled bases, had a mean Phred below 15, or lacked an exact constant-primer or identifier match. High-quality paired reads were merged with COPE v1.2.5, and unique nucleotide sequences were defined as clonotypes. Clonotypes were aligned to IMGT TRBV, TRBD and TRBJ reference segments using MiTCR v1.1. The analysis included only V-J combinations with a frequency above 0.0001, which together covered more than 98% of the repertoires. A TCS score was defined as the ratio of F50 (clonal expansion) to E x V (chaos), with BLOSUM62-based TCRdist applied between CDR3 peptides within each V-J. Welch's t-statistics and random forest reduced around 550 V-J features to 10 to 15, which were used in a naive Bayes classifier (R e1071). The public reads were reanalyzed by TCRdb: fastp trimming at Q25, MiXCR alignment, in-frame beta chains only. When rows share a CDR3 protein, they turn into one entry using the most common DNA and genes. The V and J calls were determined by TCRdb, not by the authors. Here the sample has about 300,000 distinct CDR3 sequences; around 16% occur a single time. The ten biggest clones cover approximately 35% of the sample.

Including cysteine and phenylalanine, the CDR3 has 15 amino acids. Kept here is only the CDR3 DNA, which spans 45 bases and is read in frame from base 1. From V the trimming removes 8 bases and from J it removes 0 bases, while the gene matches leave 7 bases of the junction unaccounted for. In the germline V gene, CDR1 corresponds to ENHRY and CDR2 to SYGVKD. Material: blood. The sequence is built from TRBV10-3 and TRBJ2-3; 8 bases in the junction line up with TRBD1. This clonotype was sampled from a man aged 25 to 40 with Graves' hyperthyroidism. The CDR3 region has the sequence CAIGGQGTSTDTQYF. In nucleotide form, the sequence is TGTGCCATCGGTGGACAGGGCACTAGCACAGATACGCAGTATTTT.